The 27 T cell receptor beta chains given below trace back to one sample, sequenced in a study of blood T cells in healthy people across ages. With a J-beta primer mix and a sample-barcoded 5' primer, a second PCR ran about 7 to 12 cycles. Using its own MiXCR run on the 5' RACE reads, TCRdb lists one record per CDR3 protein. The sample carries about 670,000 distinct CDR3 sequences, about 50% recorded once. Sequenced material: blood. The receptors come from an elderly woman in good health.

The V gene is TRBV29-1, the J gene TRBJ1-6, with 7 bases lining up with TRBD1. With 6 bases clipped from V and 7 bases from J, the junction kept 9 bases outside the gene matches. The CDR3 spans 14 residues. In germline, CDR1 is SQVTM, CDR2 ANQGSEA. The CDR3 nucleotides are TGCAGCGTGGTTAGTGGGGACAGAAATTCACCCCTCCACTTT. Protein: CSVVSGDRNSPLHF.

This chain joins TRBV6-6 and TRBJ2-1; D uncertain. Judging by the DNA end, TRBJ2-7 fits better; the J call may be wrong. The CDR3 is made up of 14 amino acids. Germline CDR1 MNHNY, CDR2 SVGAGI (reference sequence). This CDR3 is CASSRLVSYNEQYF. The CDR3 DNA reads TGTGCCAGCAGTCGACTGGTCTCCTACAATGAGCAGTACTTC.

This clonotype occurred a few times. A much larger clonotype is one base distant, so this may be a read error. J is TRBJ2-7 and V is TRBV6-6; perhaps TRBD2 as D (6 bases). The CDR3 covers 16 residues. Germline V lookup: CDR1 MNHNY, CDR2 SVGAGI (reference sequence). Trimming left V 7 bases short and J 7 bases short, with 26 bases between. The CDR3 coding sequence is TGTGCCAGCACCCAGCAGAGTAGCGGTTACTACAATGAGCAGTACTTC. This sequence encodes CASTQQSSGYYNEQYF.

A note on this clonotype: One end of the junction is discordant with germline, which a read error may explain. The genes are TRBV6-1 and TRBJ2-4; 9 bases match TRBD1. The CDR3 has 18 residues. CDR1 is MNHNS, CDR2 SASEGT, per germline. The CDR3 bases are TGTGCCAGCAGGAGGGGACAGGGCCTTCAGAACGCCAAAAACATTCGGTACTTC. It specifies CASRRGQGLQNAKNIRYF.

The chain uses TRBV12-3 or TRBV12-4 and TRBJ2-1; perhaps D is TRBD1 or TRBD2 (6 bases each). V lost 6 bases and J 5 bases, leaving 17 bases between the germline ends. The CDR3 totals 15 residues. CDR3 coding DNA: TGTGCCAGCAGCCACGGGGGCAAAAGGGACAATGAGCAGTTCTTC. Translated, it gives CASSHGGKRDNEQFF.

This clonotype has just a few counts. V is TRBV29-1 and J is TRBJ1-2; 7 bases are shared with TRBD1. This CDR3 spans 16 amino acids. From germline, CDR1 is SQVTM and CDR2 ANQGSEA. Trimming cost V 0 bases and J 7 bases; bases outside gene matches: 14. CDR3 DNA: TGCAGCGTTGAAGATCGGGGGGGCAGGGGGTTGTGTGGCTACACCTTC. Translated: CSVEDRGGRGLCGYTF.

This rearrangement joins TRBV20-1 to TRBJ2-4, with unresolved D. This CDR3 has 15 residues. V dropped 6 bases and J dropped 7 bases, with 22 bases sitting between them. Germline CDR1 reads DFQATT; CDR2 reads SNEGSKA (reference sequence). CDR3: CSATYLDWLENIQYF. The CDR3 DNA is TGCAGTGCAACCTATCTGGATTGGCTGGAGAACATTCAGTACTTC.

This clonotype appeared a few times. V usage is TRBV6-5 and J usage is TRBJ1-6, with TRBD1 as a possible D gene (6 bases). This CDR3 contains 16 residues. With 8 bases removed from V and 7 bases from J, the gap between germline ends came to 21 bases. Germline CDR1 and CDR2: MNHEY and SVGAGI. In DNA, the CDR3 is TGTGCCAGCCGAGGCGGGACACCCGCGCCGAATTCACCCCTCCACTTT. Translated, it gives CASRGGTPAPNSPLHF.

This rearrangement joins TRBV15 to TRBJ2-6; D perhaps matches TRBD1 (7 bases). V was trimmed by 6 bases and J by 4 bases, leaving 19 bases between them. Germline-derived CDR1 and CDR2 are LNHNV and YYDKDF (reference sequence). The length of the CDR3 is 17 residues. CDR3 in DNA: TGTGCCACCAGTCCGGGGGACAGTTCGTTCGGGGCCAACGTCCTGACTTTC. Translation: CATSPGDSSFGANVLTF.

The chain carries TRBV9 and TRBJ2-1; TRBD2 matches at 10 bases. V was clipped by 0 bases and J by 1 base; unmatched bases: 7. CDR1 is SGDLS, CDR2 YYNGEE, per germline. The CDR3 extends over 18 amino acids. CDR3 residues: CASSVASGGAGSYNEQFF. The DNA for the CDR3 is TGTGCCAGCAGCGTAGCGAGCGGGGGGGCGGGTTCCTACAATGAGCAGTTCTTC.

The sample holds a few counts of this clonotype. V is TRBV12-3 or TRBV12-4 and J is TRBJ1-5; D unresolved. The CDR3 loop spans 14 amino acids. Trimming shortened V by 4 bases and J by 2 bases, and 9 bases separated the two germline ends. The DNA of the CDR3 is TGTGCCAGCAGTTCCCCCGCGGGCAATCAGCCCCAGCATTTT. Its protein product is CASSSPAGNQPQHF.

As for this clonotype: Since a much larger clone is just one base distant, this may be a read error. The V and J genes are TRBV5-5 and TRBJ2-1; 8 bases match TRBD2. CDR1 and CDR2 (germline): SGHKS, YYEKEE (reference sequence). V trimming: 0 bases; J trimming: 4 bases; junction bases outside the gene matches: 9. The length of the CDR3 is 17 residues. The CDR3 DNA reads TGTGCCAGCAGCTTGGCGATAAGGACTAGCAAATACAATGAGCAGTTCTTC. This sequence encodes CASSLAIRTSKYNEQFF.

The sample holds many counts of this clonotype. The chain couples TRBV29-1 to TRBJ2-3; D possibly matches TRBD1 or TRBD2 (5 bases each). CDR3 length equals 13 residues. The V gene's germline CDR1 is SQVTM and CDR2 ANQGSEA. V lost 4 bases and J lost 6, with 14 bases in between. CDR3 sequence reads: CSVGKSWGDTQYF. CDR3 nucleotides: TGCAGCGTTGGAAAGAGTTGGGGGGATACGCAGTATTTT.

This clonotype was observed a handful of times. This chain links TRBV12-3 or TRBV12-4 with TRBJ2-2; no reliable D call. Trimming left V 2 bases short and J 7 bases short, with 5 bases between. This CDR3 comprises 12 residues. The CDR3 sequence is CASSLIGGELFF. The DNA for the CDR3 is TGTGCCAGCAGTTTAATCGGCGGGGAGCTGTTTTTT.

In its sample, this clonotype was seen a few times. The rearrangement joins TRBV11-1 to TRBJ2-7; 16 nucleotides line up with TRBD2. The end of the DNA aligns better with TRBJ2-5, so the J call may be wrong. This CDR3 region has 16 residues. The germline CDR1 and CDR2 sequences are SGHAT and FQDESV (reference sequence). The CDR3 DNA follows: TGTGCCAGCAGCTTAGCGGGACTAGCGGGAGGGGAGACCCAGTACTTC. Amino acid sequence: CASSLAGLAGGETQYF.

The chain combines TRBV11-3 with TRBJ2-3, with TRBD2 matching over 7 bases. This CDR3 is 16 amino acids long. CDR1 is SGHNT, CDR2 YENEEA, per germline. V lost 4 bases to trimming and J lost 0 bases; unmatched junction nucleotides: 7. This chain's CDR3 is CASSSSGVRSTDTQYF. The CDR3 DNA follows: TGTGCCAGCAGCTCCAGCGGGGTTAGGAGCACAGATACGCAGTATTTT.

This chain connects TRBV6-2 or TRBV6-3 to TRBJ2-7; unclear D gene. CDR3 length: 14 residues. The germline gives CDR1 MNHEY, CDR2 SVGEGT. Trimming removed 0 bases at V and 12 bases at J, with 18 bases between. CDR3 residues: CASSYSNLKNIRYF. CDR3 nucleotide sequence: TGTGCCAGCAGTTACTCGAACCTGAAAAACATTCGGTACTTC.

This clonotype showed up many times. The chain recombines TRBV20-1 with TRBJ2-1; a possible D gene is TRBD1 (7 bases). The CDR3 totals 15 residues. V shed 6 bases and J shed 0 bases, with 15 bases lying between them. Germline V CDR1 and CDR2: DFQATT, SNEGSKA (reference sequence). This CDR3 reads CSAAPGGNSYNEQFF. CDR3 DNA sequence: TGCAGTGCCGCCCCAGGGGGGAACTCCTACAATGAGCAGTTCTTC.

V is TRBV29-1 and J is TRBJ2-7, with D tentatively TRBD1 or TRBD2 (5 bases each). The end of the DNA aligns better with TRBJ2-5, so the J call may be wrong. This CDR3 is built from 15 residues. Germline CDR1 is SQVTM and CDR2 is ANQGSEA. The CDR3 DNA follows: TGCAGCGTTGATCTTTTGGGGGTCGGGAAAGAGACCCAGTACTTC. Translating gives CSVDLLGVGKETQYF.

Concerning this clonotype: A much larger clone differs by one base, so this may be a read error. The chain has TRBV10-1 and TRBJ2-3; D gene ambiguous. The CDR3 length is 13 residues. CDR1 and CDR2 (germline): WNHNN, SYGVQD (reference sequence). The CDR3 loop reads CAGSEDGTDTQYF. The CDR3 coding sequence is TGCGCCGGCAGTGAGGACGGGACAGATACGCAGTATTTT.

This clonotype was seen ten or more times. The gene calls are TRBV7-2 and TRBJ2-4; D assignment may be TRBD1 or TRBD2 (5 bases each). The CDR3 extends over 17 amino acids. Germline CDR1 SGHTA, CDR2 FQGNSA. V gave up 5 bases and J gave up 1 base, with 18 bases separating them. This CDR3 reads CASSPGATLYAKNIQYF. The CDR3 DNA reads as TGTGCCAGCAGCCCCGGGGCCACCCTCTACGCCAAAAACATTCAGTACTTC.

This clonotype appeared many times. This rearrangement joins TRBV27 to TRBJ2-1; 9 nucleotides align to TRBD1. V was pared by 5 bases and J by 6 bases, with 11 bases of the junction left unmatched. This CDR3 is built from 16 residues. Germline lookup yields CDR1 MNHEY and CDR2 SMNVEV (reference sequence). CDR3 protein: CASSADRGFPGNEQFF. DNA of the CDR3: TGTGCCAGCAGTGCCGACAGGGGGTTCCCAGGCAATGAGCAGTTCTTC.

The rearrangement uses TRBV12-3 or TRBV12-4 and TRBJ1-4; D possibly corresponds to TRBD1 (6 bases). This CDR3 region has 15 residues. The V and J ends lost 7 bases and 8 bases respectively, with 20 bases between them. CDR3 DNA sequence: TGTGCCAGCACCAAAGGAGGGGGGGGTTGGGAAAAACTGTTTTTT. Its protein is CASTKGGGGWEKLFF.

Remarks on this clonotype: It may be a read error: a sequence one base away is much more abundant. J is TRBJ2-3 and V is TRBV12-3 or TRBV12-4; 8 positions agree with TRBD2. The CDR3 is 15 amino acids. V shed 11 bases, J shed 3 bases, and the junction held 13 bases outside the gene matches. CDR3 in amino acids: CAGTPPGGRTDTQYF. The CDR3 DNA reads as TGTGCCGGCACCCCTCCGGGGGGGCGAACAGATACGCAGTATTTT.

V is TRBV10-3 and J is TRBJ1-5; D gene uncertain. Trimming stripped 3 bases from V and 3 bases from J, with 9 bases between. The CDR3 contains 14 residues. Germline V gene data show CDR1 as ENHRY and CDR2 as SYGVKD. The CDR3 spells CAISERHHNQPQHF. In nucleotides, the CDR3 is TGTGCCATCAGTGAAAGACACCACAATCAGCCCCAGCATTTT.

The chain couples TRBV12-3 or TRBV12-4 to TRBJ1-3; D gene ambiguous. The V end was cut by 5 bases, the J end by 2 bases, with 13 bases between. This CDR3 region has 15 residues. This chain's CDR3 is CASSPRVGAGNTIYF. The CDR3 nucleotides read TGTGCCAGCAGTCCGAGGGTTGGGGCTGGAAACACCATATATTTT.

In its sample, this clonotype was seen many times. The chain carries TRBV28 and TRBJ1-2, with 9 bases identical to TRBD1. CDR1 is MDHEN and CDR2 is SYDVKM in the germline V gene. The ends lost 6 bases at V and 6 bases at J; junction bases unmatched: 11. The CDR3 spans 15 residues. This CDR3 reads CASSRNLGQGNGYTF. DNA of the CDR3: TGTGCCAGCAGCAGAAACTTGGGACAGGGAAATGGCTACACCTTC.